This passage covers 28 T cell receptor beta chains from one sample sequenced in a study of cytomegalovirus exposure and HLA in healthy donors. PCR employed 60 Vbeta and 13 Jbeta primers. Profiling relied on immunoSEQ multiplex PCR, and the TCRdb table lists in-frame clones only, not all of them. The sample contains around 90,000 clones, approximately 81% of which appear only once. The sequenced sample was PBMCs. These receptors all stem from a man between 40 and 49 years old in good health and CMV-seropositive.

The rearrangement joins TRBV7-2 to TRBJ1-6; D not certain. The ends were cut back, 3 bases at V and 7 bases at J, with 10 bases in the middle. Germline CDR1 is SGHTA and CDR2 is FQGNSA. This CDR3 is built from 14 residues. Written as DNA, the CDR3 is TGTGCCAGCAGCTTCCGGGATTCAAATTCACCCCTCCACTTT. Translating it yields CASSFRDSNSPLHF.

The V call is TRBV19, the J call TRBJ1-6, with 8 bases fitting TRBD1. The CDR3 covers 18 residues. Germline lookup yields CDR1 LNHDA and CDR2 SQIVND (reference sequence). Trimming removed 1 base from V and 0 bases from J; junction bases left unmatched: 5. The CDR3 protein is CASSIGQGAGSYNSPLHF. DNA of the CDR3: TGTGCCAGTAGTATAGGCCAGGGGGCCGGCTCCTATAATTCACCCCTCCACTTT.

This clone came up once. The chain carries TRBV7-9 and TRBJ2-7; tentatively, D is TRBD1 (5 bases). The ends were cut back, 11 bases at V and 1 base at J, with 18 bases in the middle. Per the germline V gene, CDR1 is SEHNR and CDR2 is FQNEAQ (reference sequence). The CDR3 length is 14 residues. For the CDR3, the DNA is TGTGCCTTAGGGCGGAGAAACAGGTCCTACGAGCAGTACTTC. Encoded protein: CALGRRNRSYEQYF.

CDR3 in DNA: TGCGCCAGCAGCCAAGACCCCTTAGCGGCGAGTCCATACAATGAGCAGTTCTTC. This encodes CASSQDPLAASPYNEQFF. The chain uses TRBV4-1 and TRBJ2-1; maybe TRBD2 (6 bases). CDR1 MGHRA and CDR2 YSYEKL come from the germline V gene. CDR3 size: 18 residues. The germline V and J ends were trimmed by 0 bases and 4 bases, with 19 bases remaining between them.

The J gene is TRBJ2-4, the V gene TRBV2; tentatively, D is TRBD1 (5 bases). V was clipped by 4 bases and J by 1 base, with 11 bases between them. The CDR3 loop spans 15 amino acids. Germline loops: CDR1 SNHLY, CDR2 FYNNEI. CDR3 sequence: CASSVGVFAKNIQYF. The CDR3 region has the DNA TGTGCCAGCAGTGTAGGGGTATTTGCCAAAAACATTCAGTACTTC.

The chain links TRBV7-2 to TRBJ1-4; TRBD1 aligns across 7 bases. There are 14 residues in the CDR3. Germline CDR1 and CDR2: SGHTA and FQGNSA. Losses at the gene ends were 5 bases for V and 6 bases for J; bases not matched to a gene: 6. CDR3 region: CASSPTGLDEKLFF. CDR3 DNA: TGTGCCAGCAGCCCGACAGGGTTAGATGAAAAACTGTTTTTT.

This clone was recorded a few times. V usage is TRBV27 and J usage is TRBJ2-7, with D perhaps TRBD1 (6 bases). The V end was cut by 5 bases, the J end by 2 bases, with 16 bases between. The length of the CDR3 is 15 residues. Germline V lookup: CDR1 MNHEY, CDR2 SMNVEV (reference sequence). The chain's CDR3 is CASSPSPGDPYEQYF. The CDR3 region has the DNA TGTGCCAGCAGTCCATCGCCAGGGGACCCCTACGAGCAGTACTTC.

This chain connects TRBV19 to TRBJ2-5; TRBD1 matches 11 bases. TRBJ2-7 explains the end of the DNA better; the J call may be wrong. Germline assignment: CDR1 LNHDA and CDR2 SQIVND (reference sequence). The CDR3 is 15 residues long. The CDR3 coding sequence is TGTGCCAGTAGTAGTAGGACAGGGGGCATCTACGAGCAGTACTTC. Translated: CASSSRTGGIYEQYF.

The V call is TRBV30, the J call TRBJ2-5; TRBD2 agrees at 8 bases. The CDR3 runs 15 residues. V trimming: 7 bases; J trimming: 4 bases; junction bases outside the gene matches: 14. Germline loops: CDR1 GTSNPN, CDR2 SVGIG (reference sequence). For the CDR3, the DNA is TGTGCCTCCGGGACTAGAGGATCAAAGGGAGAGACCCAGTACTTC. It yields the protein CASGTRGSKGETQYF. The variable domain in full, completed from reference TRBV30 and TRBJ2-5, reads SQTIHQWPATLVQPVGSPLSLECTVEGTSNPNLYWYRQAAGRGLQLLFYSVGIGQISSEVPQNLSASRPQDRQFILSSKKLLLSDSGFYLCASGTRGSKGETQYFGPGTRLLVL.

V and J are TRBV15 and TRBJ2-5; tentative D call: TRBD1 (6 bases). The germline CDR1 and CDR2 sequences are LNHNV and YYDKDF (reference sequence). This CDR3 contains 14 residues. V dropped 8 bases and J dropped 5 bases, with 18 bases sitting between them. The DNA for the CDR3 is TGTGCCACCCAGCGGCCAGGGGAGATGGAGACCCAGTACTTC. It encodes CATQRPGEMETQYF.

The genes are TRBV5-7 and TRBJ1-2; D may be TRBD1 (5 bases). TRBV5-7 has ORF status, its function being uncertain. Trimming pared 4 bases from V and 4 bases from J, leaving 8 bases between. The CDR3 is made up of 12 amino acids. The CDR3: CASSRQFYGYTF. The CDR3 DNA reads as TGTGCCAGCAGCCGACAGTTCTATGGCTACACCTTC.

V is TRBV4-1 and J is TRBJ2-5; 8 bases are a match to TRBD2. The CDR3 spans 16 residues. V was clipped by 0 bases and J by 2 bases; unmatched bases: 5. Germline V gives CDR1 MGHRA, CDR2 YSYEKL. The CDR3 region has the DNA TGCGCCAGCAGCCAAGAAGGTCTAGCGGGTCAAGAGACCCAGTACTTC. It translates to CASSQEGLAGQETQYF.

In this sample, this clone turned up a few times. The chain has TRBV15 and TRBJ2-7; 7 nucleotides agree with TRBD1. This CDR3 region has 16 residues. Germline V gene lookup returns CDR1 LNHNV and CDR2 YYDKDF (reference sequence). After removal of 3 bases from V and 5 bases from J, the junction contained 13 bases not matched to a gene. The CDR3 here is CATSSGRDRLWDEQYF. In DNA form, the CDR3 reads TGTGCCACCAGCAGTGGACGGGACAGACTTTGGGACGAGCAGTACTTC.

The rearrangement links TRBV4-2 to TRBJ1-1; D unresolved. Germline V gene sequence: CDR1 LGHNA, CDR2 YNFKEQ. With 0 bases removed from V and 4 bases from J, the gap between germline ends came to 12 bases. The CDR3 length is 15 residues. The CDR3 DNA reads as TGTGCCAGCAGCCAAGATGAACAGTGGGCCACTGAAGCTTTCTTT. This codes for CASSQDEQWATEAFF.

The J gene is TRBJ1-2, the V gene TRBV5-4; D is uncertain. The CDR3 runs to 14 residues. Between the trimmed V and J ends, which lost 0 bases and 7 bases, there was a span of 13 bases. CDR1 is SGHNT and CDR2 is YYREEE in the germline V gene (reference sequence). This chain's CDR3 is CASSLAAGLSGYTF. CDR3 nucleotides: TGTGCCAGCAGCTTGGCTGCGGGGTTATCTGGCTACACCTTC. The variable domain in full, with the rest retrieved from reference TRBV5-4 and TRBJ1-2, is ETGVTQSPTHLIKTRGQQVTLRCSSQSGHNTVSWYQQALGQGPQFIFQYYREEENGRGNFPPRFSGLQFPNYSSELNVNALELDDSALYLCASSLAAGLSGYTFGSGTRLTVV.

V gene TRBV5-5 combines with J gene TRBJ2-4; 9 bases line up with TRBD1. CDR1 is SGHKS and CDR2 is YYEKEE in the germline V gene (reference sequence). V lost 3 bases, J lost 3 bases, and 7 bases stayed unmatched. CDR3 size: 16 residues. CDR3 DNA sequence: TGTGCCAGCAGCTGGGGACAGGGATGGGGCAAAAACATTCAGTACTTC. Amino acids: CASSWGQGWGKNIQYF.

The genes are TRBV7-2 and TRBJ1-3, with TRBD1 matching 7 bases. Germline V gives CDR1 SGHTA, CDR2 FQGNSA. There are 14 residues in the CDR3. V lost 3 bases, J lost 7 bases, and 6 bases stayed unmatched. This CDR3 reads CASSFGTAYNTIYF. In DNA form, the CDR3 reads TGTGCCAGCAGCTTCGGGACAGCTTACAACACCATATATTTT.

The CDR3 DNA sequence: TGTGCCAGCAGTTACACTAGCGGGACTCGCGAGCAGTACTTC. Amino acid sequence: CASSYTSGTREQYF. V gene TRBV6-5 combines with J gene TRBJ2-7; 10 nucleotides agree with TRBD2. V trimming: 2 bases; J trimming: 6 bases; junction bases outside the gene matches: 4. Germline loops: CDR1 MNHEY, CDR2 SVGAGI. The CDR3 spans 14 residues.

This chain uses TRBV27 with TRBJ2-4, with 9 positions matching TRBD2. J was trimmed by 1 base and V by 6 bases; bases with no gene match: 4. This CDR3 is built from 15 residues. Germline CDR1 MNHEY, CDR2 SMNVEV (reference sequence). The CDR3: CASSRTSVAKNIQYF. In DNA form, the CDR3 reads TGTGCCAGCAGCCGGACTAGCGTGGCCAAAAACATTCAGTACTTC.

CDR3 bases: TGTGCCAGCAGAAGAACAGGCCAAAATCAGCCCCAGCATTTT. Protein product: CASRRTGQNQPQHF. The genes are TRBV6-5 and TRBJ1-5, with TRBD1 as a possible D gene (5 bases). Germline CDR1 MNHEY, CDR2 SVGAGI. The CDR3 has 14 residues. V lost 6 bases, J lost 4 bases, and 13 bases lay in between.

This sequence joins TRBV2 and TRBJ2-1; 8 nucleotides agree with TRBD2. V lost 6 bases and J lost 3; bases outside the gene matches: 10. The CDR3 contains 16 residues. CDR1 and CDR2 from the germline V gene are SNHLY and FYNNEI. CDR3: CASRDPTSGCYNEQFF. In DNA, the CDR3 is TGTGCCAGCAGGGACCCCACTAGCGGTTGCTACAATGAGCAGTTCTTC.

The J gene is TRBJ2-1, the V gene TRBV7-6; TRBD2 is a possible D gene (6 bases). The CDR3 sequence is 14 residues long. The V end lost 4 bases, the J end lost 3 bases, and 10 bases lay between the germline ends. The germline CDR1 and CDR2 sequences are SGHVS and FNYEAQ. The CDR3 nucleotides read TGTGCCAGCAGCTCCTTAGCGGACTACAATGAGCAGTTCTTC. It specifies CASSSLADYNEQFF. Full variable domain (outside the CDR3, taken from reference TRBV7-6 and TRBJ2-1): GAGVSQSPRYKVTKRGQDVALRCDPISGHVSLYWYRQALGQGPEFLTYFNYEAQQDKSGLPNDRFSAERPEGSISTLTIQRTEQRDSAMYRCASSSLADYNEQFFGPGTRLTVL.

For the CDR3, the DNA is TGTGCCACCAGCAGACCGGGAGGCTACGAGCAGTACTTC. The encoded protein is CATSRPGGYEQYF. The V call is TRBV15, the J call TRBJ2-7; 7 bases line up with TRBD2. V shed 2 bases, J shed 3 bases, and the junction held 1 base outside the gene matches. CDR3 length: 13 residues. From germline, CDR1 is LNHNV and CDR2 YYDKDF (reference sequence).

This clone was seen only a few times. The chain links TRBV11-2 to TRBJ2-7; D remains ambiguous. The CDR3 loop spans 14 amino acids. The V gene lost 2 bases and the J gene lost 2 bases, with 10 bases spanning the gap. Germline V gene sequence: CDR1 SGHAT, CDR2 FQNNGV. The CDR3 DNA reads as TGTGCCAGCAGCTTATACAAGGCGGCCTACGAGCAGTACTTC. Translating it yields CASSLYKAAYEQYF.

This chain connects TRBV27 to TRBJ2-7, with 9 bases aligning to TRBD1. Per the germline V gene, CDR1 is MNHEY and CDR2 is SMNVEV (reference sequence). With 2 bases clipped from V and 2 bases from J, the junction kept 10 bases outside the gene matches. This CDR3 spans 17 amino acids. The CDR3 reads CASSLKAWGTGPYEQYF. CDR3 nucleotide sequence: TGTGCCAGCAGTTTAAAGGCCTGGGGGACAGGGCCCTACGAGCAGTACTTC.

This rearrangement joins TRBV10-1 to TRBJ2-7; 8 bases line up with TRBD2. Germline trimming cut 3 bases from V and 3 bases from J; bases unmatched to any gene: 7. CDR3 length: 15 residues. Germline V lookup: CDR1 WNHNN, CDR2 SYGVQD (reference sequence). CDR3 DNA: TGCGCCAGCAGTGAAGCTGGCGGGGGGCTCTACGAGCAGTACTTC. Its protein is CASSEAGGGLYEQYF.

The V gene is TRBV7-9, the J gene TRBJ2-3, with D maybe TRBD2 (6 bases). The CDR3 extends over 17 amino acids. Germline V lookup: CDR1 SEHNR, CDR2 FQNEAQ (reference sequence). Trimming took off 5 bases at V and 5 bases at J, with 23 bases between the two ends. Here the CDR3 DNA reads TGTGCCAGCAGCCCTTGGCTTAGCGGTTCTCAGAGAGATACGCAGTATTTT. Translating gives CASSPWLSGSQRDTQYF.

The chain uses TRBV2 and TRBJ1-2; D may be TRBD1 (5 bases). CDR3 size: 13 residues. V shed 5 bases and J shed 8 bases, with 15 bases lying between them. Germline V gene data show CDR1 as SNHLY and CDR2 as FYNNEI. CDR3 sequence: CASSLTGSLGYTF. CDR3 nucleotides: TGTGCCAGCAGTCTTACAGGCTCGTTGGGCTACACCTTC.